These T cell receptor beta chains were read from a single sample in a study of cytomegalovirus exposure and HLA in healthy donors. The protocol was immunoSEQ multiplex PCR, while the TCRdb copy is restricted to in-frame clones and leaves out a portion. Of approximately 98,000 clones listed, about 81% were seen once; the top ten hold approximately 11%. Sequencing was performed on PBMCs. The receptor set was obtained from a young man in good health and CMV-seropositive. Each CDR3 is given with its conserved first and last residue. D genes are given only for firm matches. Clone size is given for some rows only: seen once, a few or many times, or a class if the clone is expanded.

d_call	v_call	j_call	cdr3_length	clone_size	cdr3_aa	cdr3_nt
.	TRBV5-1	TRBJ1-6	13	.	CASSLRGESPLHF	TGCGCCAGCAGCCTCAGGGGTGAATCGCCCCTCCACTTT
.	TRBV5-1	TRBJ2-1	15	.	CASSPAQVRGNEQFF	TGCGCCAGCAGCCCGGCACAGGTTCGTGGCAATGAGCAGTTCTTC
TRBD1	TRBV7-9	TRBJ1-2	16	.	CASSFPLRQGIDGYTF	TGTGCCAGCAGCTTTCCCTTACGACAGGGGATCGATGGCTACACCTTC
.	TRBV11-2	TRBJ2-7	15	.	CASSAVEQGFYEQYF	TGTGCCAGCAGCGCCGTCGAACAGGGATTCTACGAGCAGTACTTC
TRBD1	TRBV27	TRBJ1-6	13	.	CASSRGFNSPLHF	TGTGCCAGCAGCAGGGGGTTTAATTCACCCCTCCACTTT
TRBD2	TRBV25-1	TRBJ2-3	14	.	CASSLAASTDTQYF	TGTGCCAGCAGTCTAGCGGCAAGCACAGATACGCAGTATTTT
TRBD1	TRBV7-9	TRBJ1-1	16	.	CASSQFTGGAGTEAFF	TGTGCCAGCAGCCAATTTACAGGGGGCGCGGGGACTGAAGCTTTCTTT
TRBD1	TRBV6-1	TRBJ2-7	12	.	CASSTTGYEQYF	TGTGCCAGCAGTACGACAGGGTACGAGCAGTACTTC
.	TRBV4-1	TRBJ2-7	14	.	CASSQITGNYEQYF	TGCGCCAGCAGCCAGATTACAGGGAACTACGAGCAGTACTTC
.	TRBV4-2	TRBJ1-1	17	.	CASSQDVPGQENTEAFF	TGTGCCAGCAGCCAAGATGTACCTGGGCAGGAGAACACTGAAGCTTTCTTT
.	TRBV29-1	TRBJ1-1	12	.	CSVELRSTEAFF	TGCAGCGTTGAGCTCAGAAGCACTGAAGCTTTCTTT
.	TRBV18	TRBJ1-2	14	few	CASSPPTESYGYTF	TGTGCCAGCTCACCACCGACAGAATCCTATGGCTACACCTTC
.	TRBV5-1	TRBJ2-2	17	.	CASSPATEYPNTGELFF	TGCGCCAGCAGCCCAGCTACAGAGTATCCGAACACCGGGGAGCTGTTTTTT
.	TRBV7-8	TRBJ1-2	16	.	CASSQDRIVFNYGYTF	TGTGCCAGCAGCCAAGACAGAATAGTCTTTAACTATGGCTACACCTTC
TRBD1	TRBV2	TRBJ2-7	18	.	CASSEALSWDRGTYEQYF	TGTGCCAGCAGTGAAGCGCTAAGTTGGGACAGGGGAACCTACGAGCAGTACTTC
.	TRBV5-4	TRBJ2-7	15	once	CASSLGGGWSYEQYF	TGTGCCAGCAGCTTAGGGGGGGGCTGGTCCTACGAGCAGTACTTC
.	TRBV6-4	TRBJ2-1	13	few	CASSEQRSNEQFF	TGTGCCAGCAGTGAACAACGTTCCAATGAGCAGTTCTTC
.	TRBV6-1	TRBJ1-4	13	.	CATETQANEKLFF	TGTGCCACAGAGACACAAGCTAATGAAAAACTGTTTTTT
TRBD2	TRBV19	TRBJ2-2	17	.	CASSVRARGANTGELFF	TGTGCCAGTAGTGTACGCGCCCGGGGGGCGAACACCGGGGAGCTGTTTTTT
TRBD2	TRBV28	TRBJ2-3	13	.	CASSSGGARVGYF	TGTGCCAGCAGTAGCGGGGGGGCCCGGGTAGGGTATTTT
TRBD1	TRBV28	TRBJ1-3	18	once	CASSLIWDRGRTGNTIYF	TGTGCCAGCAGTTTAATTTGGGACAGGGGCAGAACGGGAAACACCATATATTTT
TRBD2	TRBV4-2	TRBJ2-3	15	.	CASSQASGEIYTQYF	TGTGCCAGCAGCCAAGCCAGCGGGGAGATTTATACGCAGTATTTT
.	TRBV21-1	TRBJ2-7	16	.	CASSKARGWVSYEQYF	TGTGCCAGCAGCAAAGCTCGGGGTTGGGTTTCCTACGAGCAGTACTTC
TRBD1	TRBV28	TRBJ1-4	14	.	CASSSQGIGEKLFF	TGTGCCAGCAGCTCACAGGGGATTGGGGAAAAACTGTTTTTT
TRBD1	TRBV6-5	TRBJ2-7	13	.	CASGRDRYYEQYF	TGTGCCAGCGGCCGGGACAGATACTACGAGCAGTACTTC
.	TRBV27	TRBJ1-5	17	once	CASSSYRPRDSNQPQHF	TGTGCCAGCAGTTCCTACAGGCCCAGGGATAGCAATCAGCCCCAGCATTTT
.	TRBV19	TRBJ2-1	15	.	CASSREKSSYNEQFF	TGTGCCAGTAGTCGGGAGAAGAGCTCCTACAATGAGCAGTTCTTC
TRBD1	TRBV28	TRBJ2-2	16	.	CASRPTGTGITGELFF	TGTGCCAGCAGACCCACCGGGACAGGGATCACCGGGGAGCTGTTTTTT
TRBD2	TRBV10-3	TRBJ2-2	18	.	CAIRPGLAGAANTGELFF	TGTGCCATCAGGCCGGGACTAGCGGGGGCTGCGAACACCGGGGAGCTGTTTTTT
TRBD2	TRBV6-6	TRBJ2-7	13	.	CASSSSGTYEQYF	TGTGCCAGCAGTTCTAGCGGCACCTACGAGCAGTACTTC
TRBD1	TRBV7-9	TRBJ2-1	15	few	CASSSRDRGLGEQFF	TGTGCCAGCAGCTCACGGGACAGGGGGCTTGGTGAGCAGTTCTTC
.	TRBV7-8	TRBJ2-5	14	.	CASSLDSGQETQYF	TGTGCCAGCAGCTTAGATAGCGGCCAAGAGACCCAGTACTTC
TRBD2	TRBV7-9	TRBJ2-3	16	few	CASSTSLAGGSDTQYF	TGTGCCAGCAGCACATCTCTAGCGGGGGGTTCAGATACGCAGTATTTT
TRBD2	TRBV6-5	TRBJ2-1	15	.	CASNTGGASYNEQFF	TGTGCCAGCAATACCGGGGGGGCCTCCTACAATGAGCAGTTCTTC
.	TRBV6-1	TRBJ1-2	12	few	CASSDQDYGYTF	TGTGCCAGCAGTGATCAGGACTATGGCTACACCTTC
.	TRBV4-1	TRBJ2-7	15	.	CASSQEPSESYEQYF	TGCGCCAGCAGCCAAGAGCCTAGCGAGTCCTACGAGCAGTACTTC
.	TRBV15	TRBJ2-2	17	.	CATSRVGTHWVTGELFF	TGTGCCACCAGCAGAGTTGGGACTCACTGGGTCACCGGGGAGCTGTTTTTT
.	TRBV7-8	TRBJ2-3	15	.	CASSLDRLAADTQYF	TGTGCCAGCAGCTTAGATCGGCTAGCCGCAGATACGCAGTATTTT
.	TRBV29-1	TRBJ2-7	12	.	CSVGQSSYEQYF	TGCAGCGTGGGCCAGAGCTCCTACGAGCAGTACTTC
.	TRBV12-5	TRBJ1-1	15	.	CASGLGQGENTEAFF	TGTGCTAGTGGTTTGGGCCAGGGCGAGAACACTGAAGCTTTCTTT
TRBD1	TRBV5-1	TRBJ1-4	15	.	CASRGTVSGNEKLFF	TGCGCCAGCAGGGGGACAGTAAGTGGTAATGAAAAACTGTTTTTT
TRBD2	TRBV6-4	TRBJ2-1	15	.	CASSDLSGDYNEQFF	TGTGCCAGCAGCGACCTCAGCGGGGACTACAATGAGCAGTTCTTC
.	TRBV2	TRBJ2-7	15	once	CASSEIRGGAYEQYF	TGTGCCAGCAGTGAAATAAGGGGGGGCGCCTACGAGCAGTACTTC
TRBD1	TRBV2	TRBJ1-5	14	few	CASSRTGPNQPQHF	TGTGCCAGCAGTCGGACAGGGCCCAATCAGCCCCAGCATTTT
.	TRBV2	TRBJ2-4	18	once	CASTQGPSKGFAKNIQYF	TGTGCCAGCACCCAGGGGCCCTCAAAAGGCTTTGCCAAAAACATTCAGTACTTC
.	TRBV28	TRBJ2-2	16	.	CASSSPQGLNTGELFF	TGTGCCAGCAGTTCCCCCCAGGGACTGAACACCGGGGAGCTGTTTTTT
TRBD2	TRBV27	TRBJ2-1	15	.	CASTRGGGFYNEQFF	TGTGCCAGCACTCGGGGGGGCGGTTTCTACAATGAGCAGTTCTTC
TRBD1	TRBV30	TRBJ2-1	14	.	CASTPGQGANEQFF	TGTGCCTCTACGCCGGGACAGGGAGCCAATGAGCAGTTCTTC
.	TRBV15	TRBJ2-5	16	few	CATSRDETSSPETQYF	TGTGCCACCAGCAGAGATGAAACTAGCTCCCCGGAGACCCAGTACTTC
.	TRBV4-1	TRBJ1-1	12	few	CASSQGGSEAFF	TGCGCCAGCAGCCAAGGAGGGTCTGAAGCTTTCTTT